This T cell receptor (beta chain) was observed in a study of cytomegalovirus exposure and HLA in healthy donors. The wider study: Early released data had about 85 million unique TCRs, all coming from HLA-typed donors.

A note on this clone: Its antigen is still unknown.

This CDR3 comprises 15 residues. CDR1 is SGHNT and CDR2 is YYREEE in the germline V gene (reference sequence). Trimming cost V 0 bases and J 2 bases, with 11 bases left between them. Study-wide points: Exclusion as indistinguishable affected some V segments, including TRBV6-2 and TRBV6-3. It was likely that a cluster of highly shared sequence variants was a sequencing artifact.

Vbeta (60) and Jbeta (13) primers were used in the PCR. Libraries were prepared by immunoSEQ multiplex PCR; TCRdb keeps only in-frame clonotypes and omits some of them. The sample lists about 140,000 clones, approximately 81% occurring once. Sequenced sample: PBMCs. V usage is TRBV5-4 and J usage is TRBJ2-5; a possible D gene is TRBD1 (5 bases). The clonotype comes from a boy between 2 and 15 years old in good health and CMV-seronegative. The CDR3 loop reads CASSLEAAGQETQYF. The CDR3 DNA is TGTGCCAGCAGCTTGGAGGCGGCAGGGCAAGAGACCCAGTACTTC.